These 9 T cell receptor beta chains share one sample of origin, sequenced in a study of vaccination and CD4 T cells after COVID-19. Treatment denoted: approximately 10-day PBMC culture with coronavirus spike peptide pools or control peptides (ViraFEST assay). No antigen is known for these receptors. The study sequenced cultured CD4+ T cell DNA using the Oncomine TCR Beta short-read assay. TCRdb reprocessed the PCR reads with MiXCR, giving one entry per CDR3 protein. The sample carries 15,000 or so distinct CDR3 sequences, about 47% recorded once. The sequenced material came from CD4+ T cells from blood, cultured in vitro. The receptors shown here come from a human donor who had recovered from COVID-19.

The V and J genes are TRBV20-1 and TRBJ2-7, with TRBD1 matching 9 bases. CDR1 DFQATT and CDR2 SNEGSKA come from the germline V gene (reference sequence). Trimming took 5 bases from V and 4 from J; bases not matched to a gene: 3. The CDR3 length is 12 residues. The CDR3 spells CSAPGTGYEQYF. The CDR3 DNA sequence: TGCAGTGCTCCCGGGACAGGGTACGAGCAGTACTTC.

V gene TRBV20-1 combines with J gene TRBJ1-5, with D perhaps TRBD1 (5 bases). The ends were cut back, 0 bases at V and 2 bases at J, with 11 bases in the middle. Germline CDR1 reads DFQATT; CDR2 reads SNEGSKA (reference sequence). This CDR3 is built from 15 residues. The CDR3: CSAREGGTGNQPQHF. Written as DNA, the CDR3 is TGCAGTGCTAGAGAGGGGGGAACTGGCAATCAGCCCCAGCATTTT.

This clonotype appeared a few times. The chain recombines TRBV2 with TRBJ1-1; D unclear. Germline CDR1 reads SNHLY; CDR2 reads FYNNEI. The CDR3 contains 13 residues. V was shortened by 4 bases and J by 2 bases, with 8 bases between the two germline ends. The CDR3 nucleotides are TGTGCCAGCAGTGGGGCAGCCAACACTGAAGCTTTCTTT. Protein product: CASSGAANTEAFF.

The CDR3 DNA follows: TGCAGTGCTTCTGGGGCCGGGACTAGCGGGAACACAGATACGCAGTATTTT. Encoded protein: CSASGAGTSGNTDTQYF. V is TRBV20-1 and J is TRBJ2-3, with 13 bases fitting TRBD2. This CDR3 contains 17 residues. CDR1 is DFQATT and CDR2 is SNEGSKA in the germline V gene (reference sequence). The V gene end was trimmed by 5 bases and the J gene end by 2 bases; junction bases not matched to a gene: 10.

A few counts support this clonotype. This chain uses TRBV6-2 or TRBV6-3 with TRBJ2-7; the D gene is possibly TRBD1 (6 bases). From germline, CDR1 is MNHEY and CDR2 SVGEGT. The CDR3 consists of 14 residues. V was clipped by 6 bases and J by 4 bases, with 16 bases between them. In nucleotides, the CDR3 is TGTGCCAGCAGGACGTACGACGGACAGTACGAGCAGTACTTC. Protein product: CASRTYDGQYEQYF.

The genes are TRBV24-1 and TRBJ1-2; D gene uncertain. The CDR3 sequence is 15 residues long. The germline V gene has CDR1 KGHDR and CDR2 SFDVKD. Trimming removed 3 bases at V and 5 bases at J, with 15 bases between. The CDR3 DNA reads as TGTGCCACCAGTGATGAGAAGGGAGAACTATATGGCTACACCTTC. Amino acids: CATSDEKGELYGYTF.

This clonotype was recorded a few times. The chain recombines TRBV7-6 with TRBJ2-7; 10 nucleotides align to TRBD2. The CDR3 length is 16 residues. The germline V gene encodes CDR1 SGHVS and CDR2 FNYEAQ. The ends lost 6 bases at V and 0 bases at J; junction bases unmatched: 8. Here the CDR3 reads CASRGGLADSSYEQYF. Here the CDR3 DNA reads TGTGCCAGCAGGGGAGGACTAGCGGATAGCTCCTACGAGCAGTACTTC.

This chain joins TRBV27 and TRBJ2-2; TRBD1 matches 7 bases. The germline gives CDR1 MNHEY, CDR2 SMNVEV (reference sequence). The ends lost 10 bases at V and 2 bases at J; junction bases unmatched: 7. The CDR3 spans 14 residues. CDR3 region: CATRRTGNTGELFF. The CDR3 region has the DNA TGTGCCACGAGAAGGACAGGAAACACCGGGGAGCTGTTTTTT.

This clonotype was observed a handful of times. Because the CDR3's place on the DNA is in doubt, the DNA is left out and the CDR3 is given as listed by TCRdb. The V call is TRBV21-1, the J call TRBJ2-2; the table calls TRBD2, which could not be checked here. TRBV21-1 is marked as a pseudogene. A total of 17 residues make up the CDR3, ends included. CDR3 loop: CASNVAGGSPNTGELFF.